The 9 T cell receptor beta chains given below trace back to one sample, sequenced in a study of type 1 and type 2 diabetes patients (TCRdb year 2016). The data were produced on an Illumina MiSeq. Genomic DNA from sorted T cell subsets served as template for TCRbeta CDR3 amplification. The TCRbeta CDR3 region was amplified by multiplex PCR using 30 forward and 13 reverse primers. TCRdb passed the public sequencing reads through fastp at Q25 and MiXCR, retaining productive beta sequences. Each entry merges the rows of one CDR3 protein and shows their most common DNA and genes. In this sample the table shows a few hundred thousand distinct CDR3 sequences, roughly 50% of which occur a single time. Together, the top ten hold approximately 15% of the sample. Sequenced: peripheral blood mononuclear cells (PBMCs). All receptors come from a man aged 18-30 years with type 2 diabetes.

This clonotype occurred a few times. The CDR3 coding sequence is TGCGCCAGCAGCCAAGTGTGGGGAACTGAAGCTTTCTTT. It specifies CASSQVWGTEAFF. This chain joins TRBV4-1 and TRBJ1-1; the D is unclear. CDR1 MGHRA and CDR2 YSYEKL come from the germline V gene. The CDR3 contains 13 residues. V was cut by 1 base and J by 5 bases, with 8 bases left in between.

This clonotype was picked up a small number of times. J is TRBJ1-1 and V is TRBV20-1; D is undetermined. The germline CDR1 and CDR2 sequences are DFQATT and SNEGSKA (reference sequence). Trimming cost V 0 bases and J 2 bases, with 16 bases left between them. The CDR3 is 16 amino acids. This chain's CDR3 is CSARDRGALRNTEAFF. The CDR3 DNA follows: TGCAGTGCTAGAGATCGAGGTGCCCTCCGTAACACTGAAGCTTTCTTT.

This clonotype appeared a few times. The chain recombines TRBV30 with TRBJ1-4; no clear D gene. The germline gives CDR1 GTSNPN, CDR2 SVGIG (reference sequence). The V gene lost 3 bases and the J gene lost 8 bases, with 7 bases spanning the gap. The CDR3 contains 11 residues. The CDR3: CAWRPGEKLFF. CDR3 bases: TGTGCCTGGAGACCTGGGGAAAAACTGTTTTTT.

As DNA, the CDR3 is TGTGCCAGCAGTCGAGGCCTGACCTACGAGCAGTACTTC. Its protein is CASSRGLTYEQYF. The V and J genes are TRBV9 and TRBJ2-7; D call uncertain. Germline lookup yields CDR1 SGDLS and CDR2 YYNGEE. The CDR3 totals 13 residues. V was clipped by 5 bases and J by 2 bases, with 11 bases between them. Drawing the rest from reference TRBV9 and TRBJ2-7, the complete variable domain is DSGVTQTPKHLITATGQRVTLRCSPRSGDLSVYWYQQSLDQGLQFLIQYYNGEERAKGNILERFSAQQFPDLHSELNLSSLELGDSALYFCASSRGLTYEQYFGPGTRLTVT.

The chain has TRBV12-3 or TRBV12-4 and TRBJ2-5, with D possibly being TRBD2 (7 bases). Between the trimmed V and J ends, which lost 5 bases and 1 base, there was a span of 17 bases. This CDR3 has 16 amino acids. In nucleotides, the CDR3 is TGTGCCAGCAGTAACCCGGGGGAGGGGGGCCAAGAGACCCAGTACTTC. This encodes CASSNPGEGGQETQYF.

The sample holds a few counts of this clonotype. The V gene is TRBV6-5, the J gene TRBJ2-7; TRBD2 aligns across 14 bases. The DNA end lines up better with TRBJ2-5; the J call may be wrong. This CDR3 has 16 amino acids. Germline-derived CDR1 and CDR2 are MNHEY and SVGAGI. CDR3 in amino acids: CATALGTSGSRVTQYF. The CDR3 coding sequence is TGTGCCACCGCCCTCGGGACTAGCGGGAGTAGGGTGACCCAGTACTTC.

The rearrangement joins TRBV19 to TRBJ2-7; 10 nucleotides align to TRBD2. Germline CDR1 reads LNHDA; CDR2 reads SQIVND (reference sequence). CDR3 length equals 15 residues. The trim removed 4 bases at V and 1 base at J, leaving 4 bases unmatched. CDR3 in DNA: TGTGCCAGTAGTACTAGCGGGAGTCCTTCCTACGAGCAGTACTTC. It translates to CASSTSGSPSYEQYF.

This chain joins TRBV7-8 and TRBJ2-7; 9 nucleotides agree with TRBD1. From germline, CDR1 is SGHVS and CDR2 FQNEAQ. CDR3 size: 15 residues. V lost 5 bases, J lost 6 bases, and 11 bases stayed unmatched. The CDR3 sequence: CASSVSRDRVSEQYF. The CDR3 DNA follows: TGTGCCAGCAGCGTAAGCCGGGACAGGGTGTCCGAGCAGTACTTC.

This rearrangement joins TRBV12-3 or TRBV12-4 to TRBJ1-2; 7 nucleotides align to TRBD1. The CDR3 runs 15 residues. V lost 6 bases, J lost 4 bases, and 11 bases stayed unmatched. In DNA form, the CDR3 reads TGTGCCAGCAGATCCGAAAAGGGGGCTCCCTATGGCTACACCTTC. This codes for CASRSEKGAPYGYTF.